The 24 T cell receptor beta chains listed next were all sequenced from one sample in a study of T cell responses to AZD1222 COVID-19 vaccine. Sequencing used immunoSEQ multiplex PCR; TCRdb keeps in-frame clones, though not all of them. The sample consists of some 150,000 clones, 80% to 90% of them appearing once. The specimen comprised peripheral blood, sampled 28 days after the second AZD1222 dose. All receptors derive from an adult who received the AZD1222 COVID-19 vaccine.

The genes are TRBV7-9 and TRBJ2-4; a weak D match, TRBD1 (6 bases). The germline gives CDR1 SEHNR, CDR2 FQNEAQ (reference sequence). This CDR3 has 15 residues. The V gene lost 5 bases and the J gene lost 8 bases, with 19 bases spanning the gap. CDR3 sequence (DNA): TGTGCCAGCAGCATAGACCTAGGGGGAAGGGACATTCAGTACTTC. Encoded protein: CASSIDLGGRDIQYF.

CDR3 in amino acids: CASSTGQGANYEQYF. DNA of the CDR3: TGTGCCAGCAGCACCGGACAGGGGGCCAACTACGAGCAGTACTTC. The rearrangement uses TRBV7-9 and TRBJ2-7; TRBD1 agrees at 11 bases. Germline V gives CDR1 SEHNR, CDR2 FQNEAQ (reference sequence). This CDR3 has 15 amino acids. Trimming took 5 bases from V and 3 from J; bases not matched to a gene: 6.

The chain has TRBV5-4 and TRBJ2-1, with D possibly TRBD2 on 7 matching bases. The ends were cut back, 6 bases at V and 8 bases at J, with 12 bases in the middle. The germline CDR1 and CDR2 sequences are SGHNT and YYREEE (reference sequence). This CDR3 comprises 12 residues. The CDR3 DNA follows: TGTGCCAGCAAGGGGGAGGGCGATGAGCAGTTCTTC. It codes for CASKGEGDEQFF. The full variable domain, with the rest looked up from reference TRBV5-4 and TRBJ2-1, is ETGVTQSPTHLIKTRGQQVTLRCSSQSGHNTVSWYQQALGQGPQFIFQYYREEENGRGNFPPRFSGLQFPNYSSELNVNALELDDSALYLCASKGEGDEQFFGPGTRLTVL.

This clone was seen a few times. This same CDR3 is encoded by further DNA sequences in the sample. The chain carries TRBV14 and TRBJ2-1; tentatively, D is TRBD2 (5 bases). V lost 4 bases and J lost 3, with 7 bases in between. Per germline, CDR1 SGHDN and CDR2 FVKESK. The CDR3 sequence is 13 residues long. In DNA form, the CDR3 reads TGTGCCAGCAGCCGAGACTACTACAATGAGCAGTTCTTC. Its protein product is CASSRDYYNEQFF.

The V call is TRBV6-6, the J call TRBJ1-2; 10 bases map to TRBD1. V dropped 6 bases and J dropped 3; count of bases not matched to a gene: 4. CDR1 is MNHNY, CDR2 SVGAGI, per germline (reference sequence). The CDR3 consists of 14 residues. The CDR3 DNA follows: TGTGCCAGCAGAAGCGGACAGGGGGACTATGGCTACACCTTC. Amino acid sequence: CASRSGQGDYGYTF.

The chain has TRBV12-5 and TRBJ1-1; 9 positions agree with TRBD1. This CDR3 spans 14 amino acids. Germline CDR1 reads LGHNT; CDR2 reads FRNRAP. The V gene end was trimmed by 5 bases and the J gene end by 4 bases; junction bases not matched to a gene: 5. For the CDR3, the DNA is TGTGCTAGTGGTCCGGGACAGGGAGGCACTGAAGCTTTCTTT. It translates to CASGPGQGGTEAFF. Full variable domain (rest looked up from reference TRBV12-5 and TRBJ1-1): DARVTQTPRHKVTEMGQEVTMRCQPILGHNTVFWYRQTMMQGLELLAYFRNRAPLDDSGMPKDRFSAEMPDATLATLKIQPSEPRDSAVYFCASGPGQGGTEAFFGQGTRLTVV.

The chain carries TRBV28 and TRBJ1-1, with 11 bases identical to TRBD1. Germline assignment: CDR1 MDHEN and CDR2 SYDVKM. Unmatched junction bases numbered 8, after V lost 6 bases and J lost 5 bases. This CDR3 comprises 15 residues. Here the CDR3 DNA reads TGTGCCAGCAGGGCCGGGACAGGGGGACGAACTGAAGCTTTCTTT. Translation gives CASRAGTGGRTEAFF.

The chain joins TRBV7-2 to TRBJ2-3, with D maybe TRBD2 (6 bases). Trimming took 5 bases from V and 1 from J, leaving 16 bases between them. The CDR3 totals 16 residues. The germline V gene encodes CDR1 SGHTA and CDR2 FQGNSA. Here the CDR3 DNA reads TGTGCCAGCAGCACCTCTACGGGAGCAGGCACAGATACGCAGTATTTT. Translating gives CASSTSTGAGTDTQYF.

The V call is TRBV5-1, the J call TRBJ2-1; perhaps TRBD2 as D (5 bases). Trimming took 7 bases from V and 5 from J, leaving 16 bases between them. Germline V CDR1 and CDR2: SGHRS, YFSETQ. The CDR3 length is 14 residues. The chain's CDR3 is CASRLSGINNEQFF. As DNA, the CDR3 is TGCGCCAGCCGGTTATCGGGAATAAACAATGAGCAGTTCTTC. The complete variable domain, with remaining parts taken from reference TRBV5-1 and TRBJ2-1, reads KAGVTQTPRYLIKTRGQQVTLSCSPISGHRSVSWYQQTPGQGLQFLFEYFSETQRNKGNFPGRFSGRQFSNSRSEMNVSTLELGDSALYLCASRLSGINNEQFFGPGTRLTVL.

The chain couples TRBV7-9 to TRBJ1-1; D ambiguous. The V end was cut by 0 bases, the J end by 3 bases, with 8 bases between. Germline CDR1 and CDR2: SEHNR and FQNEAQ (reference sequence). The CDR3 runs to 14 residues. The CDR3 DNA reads TGTGCCAGCAGCTTAGCGACCTGGGACACTGAAGCTTTCTTT. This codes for CASSLATWDTEAFF.

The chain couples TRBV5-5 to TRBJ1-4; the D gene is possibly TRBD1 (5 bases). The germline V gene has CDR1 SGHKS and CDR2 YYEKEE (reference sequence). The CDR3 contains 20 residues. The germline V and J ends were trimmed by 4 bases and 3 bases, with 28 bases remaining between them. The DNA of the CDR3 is TGTGCCAGCAGCCTCCGGGCCGGATTGGAGGTGTGGGGACCTAATGAAAAACTGTTTTTT. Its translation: CASSLRAGLEVWGPNEKLFF.

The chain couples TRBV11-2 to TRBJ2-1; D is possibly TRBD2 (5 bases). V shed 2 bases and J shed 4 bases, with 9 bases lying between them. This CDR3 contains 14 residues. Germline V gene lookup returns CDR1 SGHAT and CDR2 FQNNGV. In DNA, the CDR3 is TGTGCCAGCAGCTTAAGGACTTCATACAATGAGCAGTTCTTC. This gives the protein CASSLRTSYNEQFF.

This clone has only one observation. CDR3 in amino acids: CASSPAAGAMNTEAFF. In DNA, the CDR3 is TGCGCCAGCAGCCCAGCGGCAGGGGCTATGAACACTGAAGCTTTCTTT. The J gene is TRBJ1-1, the V gene TRBV5-1; D perhaps matches TRBD1 (6 bases). V lost 4 bases to trimming and J lost 0 bases, with 16 bases between them. Germline V CDR1 and CDR2: SGHRS, YFSETQ. The CDR3 totals 16 residues.

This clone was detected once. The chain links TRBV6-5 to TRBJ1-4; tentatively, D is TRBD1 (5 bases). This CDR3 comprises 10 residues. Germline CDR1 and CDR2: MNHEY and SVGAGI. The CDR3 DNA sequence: TGTCCGGGGCGGAATGAAAAACTGTTTTTT. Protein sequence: CPGRNEKLFF.

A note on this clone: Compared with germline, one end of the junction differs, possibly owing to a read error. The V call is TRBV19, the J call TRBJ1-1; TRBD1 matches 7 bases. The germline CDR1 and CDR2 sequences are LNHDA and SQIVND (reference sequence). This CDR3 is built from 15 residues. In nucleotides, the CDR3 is TGTGCCAGTAGGATAGCACCGACAGGGAGCACTGAAGCTTTCTTT. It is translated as CASRIAPTGSTEAFF.

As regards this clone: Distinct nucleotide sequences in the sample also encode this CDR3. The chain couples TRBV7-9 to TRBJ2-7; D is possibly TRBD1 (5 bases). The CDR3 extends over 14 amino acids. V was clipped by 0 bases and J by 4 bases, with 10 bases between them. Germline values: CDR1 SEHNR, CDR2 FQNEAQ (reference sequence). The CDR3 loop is CASSLAGQTYEQYF. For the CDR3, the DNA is TGTGCCAGCAGCTTAGCGGGGCAGACTTACGAGCAGTACTTC.

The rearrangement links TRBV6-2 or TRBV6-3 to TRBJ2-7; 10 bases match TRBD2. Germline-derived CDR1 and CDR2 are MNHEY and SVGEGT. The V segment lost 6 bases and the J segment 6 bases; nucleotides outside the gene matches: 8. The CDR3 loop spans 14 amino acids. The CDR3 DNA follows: TGTGCCAGCAGCTTCGGGACTAGCGCGCGCGAGCAGTACTTC. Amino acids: CASSFGTSAREQYF.

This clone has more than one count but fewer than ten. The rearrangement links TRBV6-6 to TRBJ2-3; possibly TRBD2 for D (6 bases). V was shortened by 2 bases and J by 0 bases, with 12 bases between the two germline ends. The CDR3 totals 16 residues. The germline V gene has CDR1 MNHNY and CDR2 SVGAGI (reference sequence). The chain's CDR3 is CASSYRGTASTDTQYF. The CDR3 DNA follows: TGTGCCAGCAGTTACCGCGGGACTGCGAGCACAGATACGCAGTATTTT.

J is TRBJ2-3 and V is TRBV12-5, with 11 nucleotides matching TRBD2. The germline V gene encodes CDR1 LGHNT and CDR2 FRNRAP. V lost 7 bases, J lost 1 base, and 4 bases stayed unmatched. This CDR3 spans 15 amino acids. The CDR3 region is CASAIAGGGTDTQYF. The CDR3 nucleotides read TGTGCTAGTGCCATAGCGGGAGGGGGCACAGATACGCAGTATTTT.

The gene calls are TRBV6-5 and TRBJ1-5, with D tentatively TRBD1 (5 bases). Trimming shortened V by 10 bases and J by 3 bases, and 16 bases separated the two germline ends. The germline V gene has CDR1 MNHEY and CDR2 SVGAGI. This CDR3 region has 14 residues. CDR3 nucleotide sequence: TGTGCCACCCAAAGGCTCAGGGACAATCAGCCCCAGCATTTT. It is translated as CATQRLRDNQPQHF.

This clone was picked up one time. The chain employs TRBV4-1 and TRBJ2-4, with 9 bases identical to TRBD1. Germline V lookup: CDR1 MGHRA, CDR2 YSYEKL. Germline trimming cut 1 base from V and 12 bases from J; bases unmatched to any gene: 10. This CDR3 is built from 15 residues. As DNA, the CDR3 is TGCGCCAGCAGCCAAGGGACAGGGGAAGGGAATACTCAGTACTTC. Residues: CASSQGTGEGNTQYF.

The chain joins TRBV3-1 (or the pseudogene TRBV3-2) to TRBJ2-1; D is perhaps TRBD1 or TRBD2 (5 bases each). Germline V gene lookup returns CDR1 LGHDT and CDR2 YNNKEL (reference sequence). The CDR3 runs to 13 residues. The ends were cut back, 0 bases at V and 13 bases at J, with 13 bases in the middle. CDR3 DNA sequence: TGTGCCAGCAGCCAAGATCCAGGGACCATTCAGTTCTTC. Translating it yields CASSQDPGTIQFF.

CDR3 coding DNA: TGTGCCTGGAGTGACCTCCCGGGACAGGGGGCCTCCGAGCAGTACTTC. Amino acids: CAWSDLPGQGASEQYF. The V gene is TRBV30, the J gene TRBJ2-7, with 12 bases aligning to TRBD1. V lost 1 base to trimming and J lost 6 bases; unmatched junction nucleotides: 10. The CDR3 extends over 16 amino acids. In germline, CDR1 is GTSNPN, CDR2 SVGIG (reference sequence).

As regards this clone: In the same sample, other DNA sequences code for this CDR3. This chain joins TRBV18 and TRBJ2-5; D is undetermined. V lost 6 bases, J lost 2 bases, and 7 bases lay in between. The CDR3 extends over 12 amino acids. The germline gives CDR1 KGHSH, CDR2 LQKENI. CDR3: CASSPTQETQYF. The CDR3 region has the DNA TGTGCCAGCTCCCCCACACAAGAGACCCAGTACTTC.